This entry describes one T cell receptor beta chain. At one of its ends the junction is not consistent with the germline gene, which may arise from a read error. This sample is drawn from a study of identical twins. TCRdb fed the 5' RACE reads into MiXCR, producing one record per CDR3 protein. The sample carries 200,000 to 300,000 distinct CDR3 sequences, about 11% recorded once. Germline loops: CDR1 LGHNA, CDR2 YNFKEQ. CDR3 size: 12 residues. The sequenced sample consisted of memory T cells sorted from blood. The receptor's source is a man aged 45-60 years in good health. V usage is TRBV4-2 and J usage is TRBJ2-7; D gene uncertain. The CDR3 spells CASSQPTERLRF. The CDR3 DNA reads TGTGCCAGCAGCCAACCAACCGAACGCCTCCGCTTC.